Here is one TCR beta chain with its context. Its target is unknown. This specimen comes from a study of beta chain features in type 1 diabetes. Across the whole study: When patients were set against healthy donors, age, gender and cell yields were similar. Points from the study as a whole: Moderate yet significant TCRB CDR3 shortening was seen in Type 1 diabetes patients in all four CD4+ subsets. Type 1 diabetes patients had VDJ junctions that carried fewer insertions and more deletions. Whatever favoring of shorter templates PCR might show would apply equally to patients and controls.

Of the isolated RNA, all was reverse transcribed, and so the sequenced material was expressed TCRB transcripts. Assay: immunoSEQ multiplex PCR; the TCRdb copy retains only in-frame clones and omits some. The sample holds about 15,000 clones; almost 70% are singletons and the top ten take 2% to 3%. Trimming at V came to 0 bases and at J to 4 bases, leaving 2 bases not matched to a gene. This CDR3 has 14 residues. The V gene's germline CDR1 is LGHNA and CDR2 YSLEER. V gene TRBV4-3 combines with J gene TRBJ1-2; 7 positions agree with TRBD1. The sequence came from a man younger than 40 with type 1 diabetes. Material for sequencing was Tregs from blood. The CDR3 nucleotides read TGCGCCAGCAGCCAAGAGACAGGGTTCTATGGCTACACCTTC. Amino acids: CASSQETGFYGYTF.